Listed below are T cell receptor beta chains from one sample, sequenced in a study of OX40 agonist ivuxolimab in advanced cancers. Generated by immunoSEQ multiplex PCR, the TCRdb table keeps only in-frame clones and is missing some. Among 150,000 to 190,000 clones, 94% were seen once, and the ten largest hold about 0.31%. Sequences were derived from CD4+ or CD8+ T cells sorted from blood, sampled in a trial of the OX40 agonist ivuxolimab. These receptors originate from an adult with an advanced solid tumor such as melanoma, head and neck, liver or kidney cancer. CDR3s include the opening cysteine and the closing phenylalanine or tryptophan. The D gene is left open where the match is weak. Not all rows give a size; the values are once, few, many and, for expanded clones, a class.

J | V | size | D | DNA | CDR3
TRBJ1-1 | TRBV19 | . | TRBD1 | TGTGCCAGTAGTCCCCGGGACAGGGGAGCGGGAACTGAAGCTTTCTTT | CASSPRDRGAGTEAFF
TRBJ2-1 | TRBV28 | once | TRBD1 | TGTGCCAGCAGTCAGGGGGGACAGGGAATCTACAATGAGCAGTTCTTC | CASSQGGQGIYNEQFF
TRBJ1-3 | TRBV5-1 | . | . | TGCGCCAGCAGCCCCACGTTCTCTGGAAACACCATATATTTT | CASSPTFSGNTIYF
TRBJ2-7 | TRBV7-2 | . | TRBD2 | TGTGCCAGCAGCTCCTTGGGGCGGGAGCACGACGAGCAGTACTTC | CASSSLGREHDEQYF
TRBJ1-4 | TRBV28 | few | TRBD1 | TGTGCCGCAGGGGGGGCTGCAACTAATGAAAAACTGTTTTTT | CAAGGAATNEKLFF
TRBJ2-1 | TRBV4-1 | . | . | TGCGCCAGCAGGCAAGTGGGGCGGAATGAGCAGTTCTTC | CASRQVGRNEQFF
TRBJ1-1 | TRBV6-5 | . | . | TGTGCCAGCAGTTACTCTCGCCAGCCGGGCACTGAAGCTTTCTTT | CASSYSRQPGTEAFF
TRBJ1-2 | TRBV18 | . | . | TGTGCCAGCTCACCCGCGTTGACACAAAACTATGGCTACACCTTC | CASSPALTQNYGYTF
TRBJ2-7 | TRBV7-3 | . | TRBD2 | TGTGCCAGCAGCCCCTACAGGAGCGGGATTTACGAGCAGTACTTC | CASSPYRSGIYEQYF
TRBJ1-5 | TRBV5-8 | . | . | TGTGCCAGCGGGCTCAATCAGCCCCAGCATTTT | CASGLNQPQHF
TRBJ1-5 | TRBV28 | . | TRBD1 | TGTGCCAGCAGTTTGGACAGGGGGTATCAGCCCCAGCATTTT | CASSLDRGYQPQHF
TRBJ2-5 | TRBV29-1 | . | TRBD2 | TGCAGCGTTGTGGGACTAGCGGGGGGCACGGAGACCCAGTACTTC | CSVVGLAGGTETQYF
TRBJ2-1 | TRBV5-4 | . | TRBD2 | TGTGCCAGCAGCTCCCCTAGCGGGAATGAGCAGTTCTTC | CASSSPSGNEQFF
TRBJ2-3 | TRBV5-1 | . | TRBD1 | TGCGCCAGCAGCCTTCCGGGACAGGGGTTAGCAGATACGCAGTATTTT | CASSLPGQGLADTQYF
TRBJ1-2 | TRBV15 | . | TRBD1 | TGTGCCACCAGCAGAGATAGAGGGACAGGGGACGAATATGGCTACACCTTC | CATSRDRGTGDEYGYTF
TRBJ2-1 | TRBV11-2 | . | . | TGTGCCAGCAGCTTAGAAGGTCGGCAGGGGGGTTTGAATGAGCAGTTCTTC | CASSLEGRQGGLNEQFF
TRBJ2-1 | TRBV7-2 | . | TRBD2 | TGTGCCAGCAGGCCTAGGGAGCGGGACTATGAGCAGTTCTTC | CASRPRERDYEQFF
TRBJ2-7 | TRBV27 | . | TRBD1 | TGTGCCAGCAGTCGGGACAGGGGGTCCTACGAGCAGTACTTC | CASSRDRGSYEQYF
TRBJ2-2 | TRBV29-1 | . | . | TGCAGCATCTGGGCCTCTAACACCGGGGAGCTGTTTTTT | CSIWASNTGELFF
TRBJ1-6 | TRBV5-8 | . | . | TGTGCCAGCAGCTTCCGGGACAATAATTCACCCCTCCACTTT | CASSFRDNNSPLHF
TRBJ2-5 | TRBV18 | . | . | TGTGCCAGCTCACCTTCGAGCTCCAAAGAGACCCAGTACTTC | CASSPSSSKETQYF
TRBJ1-5 | TRBV5-8 | . | . | TGTGCCAGCAGCCTCAGGGTTTATGATAGCAATCAGCCCCAGCATTTT | CASSLRVYDSNQPQHF
TRBJ2-1 | TRBV7-3 | . | TRBD2 | TGTGCCAGCAGCCTATTTGAGGGCGGGAGGGAAAATGAGCAGTTCTTC | CASSLFEGGRENEQFF
TRBJ2-7 | TRBV30 | . | . | TGTGCCTGGAGGGAGATTGGGGGAAGGTCCTACGAGCAGTACTTC | CAWREIGGRSYEQYF
TRBJ1-1 | TRBV28 | . | . | TGTGCCAGCTGGGATTTTGGCACTGAAGCTTTCTTT | CASWDFGTEAFF
TRBJ2-7 | TRBV27 | . | TRBD2 | TGTGCCAGCAGTTGGACTAGCGGGAGTTTGTCATCCTACGAGCAGTACTTC | CASSWTSGSLSSYEQYF
TRBJ1-2 | TRBV19 | . | TRBD1 | TGTGCCAGTAATAAAGGGACAGGGGGGAGGGTTGGAGGCTACACCTTC | CASNKGTGGRVGGYTF
TRBJ2-7 | TRBV4-2 | . | TRBD1 | TGTGCCAGCAGCCAAGTGCCGTACAGGGGAGCCTTCTCCTACGAGCAGTACTTC | CASSQVPYRGAFSYEQYF
TRBJ1-1 | TRBV4-2 | few | . | TGTGCCAGCAGCCAATTCTTACGGAACACTGAAGCTTTCTTT | CASSQFLRNTEAFF
TRBJ2-7 | TRBV12-5 | . | . | TGTGCTAGTGGTTTGGACTCGGCCCCACGGCTGTACTTC | CASGLDSAPRLYF
TRBJ2-5 | TRBV19 | . | . | TGTGCCAGTAACTCGGGACTTTACCAAGAGACCCAGTACTTC | CASNSGLYQETQYF
TRBJ2-1 | TRBV27 | . | TRBD2 | TGTGCCAGCAGTTTCCAGCGGGGGGCCGATGAGCAGTTCTTC | CASSFQRGADEQFF
TRBJ1-1 | TRBV5-1 | . | . | TGCGCCAGCAGCGTGGAAAGGTCCCGAAGGGCTGAAGCTTTCTTT | CASSVERSRRAEAFF
TRBJ1-1 | TRBV4-1 | . | . | TGCGCCAGCAGCCAAGTCTGGACCGGGAACACTGAAGCTTTCTTT | CASSQVWTGNTEAFF
TRBJ1-1 | TRBV2 | once | . | TGTGCCAGCACCTGGAGGGGGGATGGGGCTGAAGCTTTCTTT | CASTWRGDGAEAFF
TRBJ2-1 | TRBV29-1 | . | TRBD1 | TGCAGCCTCCGAGGGGGCGGCAGCTCCTACAATGAGCAGTTCTTC | CSLRGGGSSYNEQFF
TRBJ2-5 | TRBV9 | . | . | TGTGCCAGCAGCGTTCTTGGGGTGAAAGAGACCCAGTACTTC | CASSVLGVKETQYF
TRBJ1-2 | TRBV28 | . | . | TGTGCCAGCAGTCAACAAGGGGATGGCTACACCTTC | CASSQQGDGYTF
TRBJ2-1 | TRBV7-2 | . | . | TGTGCCAGCAGCCGGAAGGGTGGAGGCGGTCCCTCCTACAATGAGCAGTTCTTC | CASSRKGGGGPSYNEQFF
TRBJ2-7 | TRBV4-1 | once | . | TGCGCCAGCAGCCAAGTTTCGGGACATCGGAACGAGCAGTACTTC | CASSQVSGHRNEQYF
TRBJ2-6 | TRBV28 | . | TRBD1 | TGTGCCAGCAAATCAGGGGGCTCTGGGGCCAACGTCCTGACTTTC | CASKSGGSGANVLTF
TRBJ2-5 | TRBV7-2 | . | TRBD2 | TGTGCCAGCAGCTACCCCTTCAGCGGGAGGGCCGAAGAGACCCAGTACTTC | CASSYPFSGRAEETQYF
TRBJ2-1 | TRBV11-3 | . | TRBD1 | TGTGCCAGCAGCTTAGGAGAGACAGGGTCCCGGGAGCAGTTCTTC | CASSLGETGSREQFF
TRBJ2-5 | TRBV5-5 | . | . | TGTGCCAGCAGCTTAAGTCGGGGGGAGACCCAGTACTTC | CASSLSRGETQYF
TRBJ2-2 | TRBV19 | . | . | TGTGCCAGTAGTACGCCCGGGGAGCGCACCGGGGAGCTGTTTTTT | CASSTPGERTGELFF
TRBJ1-5 | TRBV6-4 | . | TRBD1 | TGTGCCAGCAGTGACGGACAGGGGGCGCGGGGCAATCAGCCCCAGCATTTT | CASSDGQGARGNQPQHF
TRBJ1-6 | TRBV15 | . | . | TGTGCCACCAGCAGAATTGATTCACCCCTCCACTTT | CATSRIDSPLHF
TRBJ2-5 | TRBV19 | . | . | TGTGCCAGTAGTTTTGGCGCAGGGGAGGAGACCCAGTACTTC | CASSFGAGEETQYF
TRBJ2-1 | TRBV12-5 | once | . | TGTGCTAGTGGTCCTACGTGGGGTACCTACAATGAGCAGTTCTTC | CASGPTWGTYNEQFF
TRBJ2-1 | TRBV9 | . | . | TGTGCCAGCAGCGTAGCCGGAGGGGGCCCCTACAATGAGCAGTTCTTC | CASSVAGGGPYNEQFF
TRBJ1-2 | TRBV23-1 | . | TRBD1 | TGCGCCAGCAGTCAAAACCCCCAGGGGGCGGACTATGGCTACACCTTC | CASSQNPQGADYGYTF